These T cell receptor beta chains were read from a single sample in a study of shared clonotypes between healthy human individuals. Sequencing was performed with immunoSEQ multiplex PCR; in TCRdb, only in-frame clones are kept and a portion is missing. In the table there are over 2 million clones, less than 95% of which are singletons. Specimen: naive CD4+ T cells from PBMCs. The receptors come from a man aged 18 to 29 in good health. Some clones in this sample may be carry-over from other donors' samples. CDR3s include the opening cysteine and the closing phenylalanine or tryptophan. The order of the fields is D gene, clone size, V gene, J gene, CDR3 protein, CDR3 DNA. D genes are given only for firm matches. Clone size, where shown, is once, few, many, or a class for clones that have expanded.

D: NA
size: NA
V: TRBV27
J: TRBJ2-3
CDR3: CASVGVTDTQYF
DNA: TGTGCCAGCGTAGGGGTTACAGATACGCAGTATTTT

D: NA
size: NA
V: TRBV29-1
J: TRBJ2-7
CDR3: CSARGPIGSRSDEQYF
DNA: TGCAGCGCACGAGGACCAATCGGGAGTAGAAGCGACGAGCAGTACTTC

D: NA
size: once
V: TRBV28
J: TRBJ1-5
CDR3: CASGTTRGGTYSNQPQHF
DNA: TGTGCCAGCGGGACGACGCGAGGGGGGACCTATAGCAATCAGCCCCAGCATTTT

D: NA
size: NA
V: TRBV7-2
J: TRBJ2-7
CDR3: CASSRDSGGEQYF
DNA: TGTGCCAGCAGTCGGGACTCGGGTGGGGAGCAGTACTTC

D: NA
size: NA
V: TRBV30
J: TRBJ1-5
CDR3: CAWNAGFNQPQHF
DNA: TGTGCCTGGAATGCGGGGTTCAATCAGCCCCAGCATTTT

D: NA
size: NA
V: TRBV19
J: TRBJ2-2
CDR3: CASSITGELFF
DNA: TGTGCCAGTAGTATCACCGGGGAGCTGTTTTTT

D: NA
size: NA
V: TRBV14
J: TRBJ2-5
CDR3: CASSVRETQYF
DNA: TGTGCCAGCAGCGTAAGGGAGACCCAGTACTTC

D: NA
size: NA
V: TRBV11-3
J: TRBJ2-1
CDR3: CASSLRGSPYNEQFF
DNA: TGTGCCAGCAGCTTACGCGGCTCGCCCTACAATGAGCAGTTCTTC

D: TRBD2
size: NA
V: TRBV7-8
J: TRBJ2-3
CDR3: CASSLLTSGGDTDTQYF
DNA: TGTGCCAGCAGCCTCTTAACTAGCGGGGGAGACACAGATACGCAGTATTTT

D: NA
size: once
V: TRBV5-4
J: TRBJ1-1
CDR3: CASSLVAANTEAFF
DNA: TGTGCCAGCAGCTTGGTGGCAGCGAACACTGAAGCTTTCTTT

D: NA
size: NA
V: TRBV6-6
J: TRBJ2-1
CDR3: CASSLSGLRYNEQFF
DNA: TGTGCCAGCAGCCTATCGGGACTGCGGTACAATGAGCAGTTCTTC

D: NA
size: NA
V: TRBV19
J: TRBJ1-1
CDR3: CASSIVGYELTEAFF
DNA: TGTGCCAGTAGTATTGTAGGTTATGAGCTCACTGAAGCTTTCTTT

D: TRBD2
size: NA
V: TRBV25-1
J: TRBJ2-2
CDR3: CASSELAGATGELFF
DNA: TGTGCCAGCAGTGAACTAGCGGGAGCAACCGGGGAGCTGTTTTTT

D: NA
size: NA
V: TRBV5-6
J: TRBJ1-2
CDR3: CASSPDRYYGYTF
DNA: TGTGCCAGCAGCCCCGACAGATACTATGGCTACACCTTC

D: NA
size: NA
V: TRBV18
J: TRBJ1-5
CDR3: CASSPDVSNQPQHF
DNA: TGTGCCAGCTCACCTGACGTCTCCAATCAGCCCCAGCATTTT

D: NA
size: NA
V: TRBV19
J: TRBJ2-7
CDR3: CARKVVAGAGYEQYF
DNA: TGTGCCAGAAAGGTAGTCGCAGGGGCGGGATACGAGCAGTACTTC

D: NA
size: once
V: TRBV28
J: TRBJ1-2
CDR3: CASSLGGGRNYGYTF
DNA: TGTGCCAGCAGTTTGGGGGGCGGCCGTAACTATGGCTACACCTTC

D: NA
size: NA
V: TRBV4-3
J: TRBJ1-4
CDR3: CASSQERRENEKLFF
DNA: TGCGCCAGCAGCCAAGAGCGCAGGGAGAATGAAAAACTGTTTTTT

D: TRBD1
size: NA
V: TRBV18
J: TRBJ1-1
CDR3: CASSLNLQGMNTEAFF
DNA: TGTGCCAGCTCACTGAATTTACAGGGGATGAACACTGAAGCTTTCTTT

D: TRBD1
size: NA
V: TRBV5-6
J: TRBJ2-7
CDR3: CASSLGPRGRLYEQYF
DNA: TGTGCCAGCAGCTTGGGGCCCAGGGGGCGCCTCTACGAGCAGTACTTC

D: NA
size: NA
V: TRBV28
J: TRBJ2-7
CDR3: CASRRGQSYEQYF
DNA: TGTGCCAGCAGACGAGGACAGTCCTACGAGCAGTACTTC

D: NA
size: NA
V: TRBV2
J: TRBJ2-7
CDR3: CASSGQRATTYEQYF
DNA: TGTGCCAGCAGTGGGCAAAGGGCTACGACCTACGAGCAGTACTTC

D: TRBD1
size: NA
V: TRBV27
J: TRBJ2-3
CDR3: CASRRQGADTQYF
DNA: TGTGCCAGCCGACGCCAGGGGGCAGATACGCAGTATTTT

D: NA
size: NA
V: TRBV29-1
J: TRBJ2-3
CDR3: CSVVRGTTDTQYF
DNA: TGCAGCGTTGTCAGGGGTACCACAGATACGCAGTATTTT

D: TRBD2
size: NA
V: TRBV7-9
J: TRBJ2-3
CDR3: CASSAGLAGGPRTDTQYF
DNA: TGTGCCAGCAGCGCGGGACTAGCGGGAGGGCCTCGCACAGATACGCAGTATTTT

D: TRBD1
size: NA
V: TRBV5-1
J: TRBJ2-1
CDR3: CASSAETGGANEQFF
DNA: TGCGCCAGCAGTGCTGAGACAGGGGGGGCCAATGAGCAGTTCTTC

D: TRBD1
size: once
V: TRBV19
J: TRBJ1-1
CDR3: CASSRGQGGKAFF
DNA: TGTGCCAGTAGTAGGGGACAGGGAGGCAAAGCTTTCTTT

D: NA
size: once
V: TRBV11-2
J: TRBJ2-3
CDR3: CASSLGQGTDTQYF
DNA: TGTGCCAGCAGCTTAGGTCAGGGCACAGATACGCAGTATTTT

D: NA
size: NA
V: TRBV19
J: TRBJ1-2
CDR3: CASSRQASYGYTF
DNA: TGTGCCAGTAGTAGGCAGGCCTCCTATGGCTACACCTTC

D: NA
size: NA
V: TRBV7-9
J: TRBJ2-7
CDR3: CASSSFRQAVGEQYF
DNA: TGTGCCAGCAGCTCGTTCCGTCAAGCCGTTGGCGAGCAGTACTTC

D: TRBD2
size: NA
V: TRBV11-2
J: TRBJ2-1
CDR3: CASRELAGGYNEQFF
DNA: TGTGCCAGCAGGGAACTAGCGGGAGGCTACAATGAGCAGTTCTTC

D: NA
size: NA
V: TRBV11-3
J: TRBJ2-1
CDR3: CASSLIPGSYNEQFF
DNA: TGTGCCAGCAGCTTAATCCCCGGATCCTACAATGAGCAGTTCTTC

D: TRBD2
size: NA
V: TRBV29-1
J: TRBJ2-1
CDR3: CSVLAGGDEQFF
DNA: TGCAGCGTTTTAGCGGGAGGGGATGAGCAGTTCTTC

D: NA
size: NA
V: TRBV5-1
J: TRBJ2-1
CDR3: CASSLDSTYNEQFF
DNA: TGCGCCAGCAGCTTAGACTCAACCTACAATGAGCAGTTCTTC

D: NA
size: NA
V: TRBV2
J: TRBJ1-1
CDR3: CASRKQSVRNTEAFF
DNA: TGTGCCAGCAGGAAACAATCAGTCAGGAACACTGAAGCTTTCTTT

D: NA
size: NA
V: TRBV19
J: TRBJ2-2
CDR3: CASSPRFGELFF
DNA: TGTGCCAGTAGTCCTCGTTTCGGGGAGCTGTTTTTT

D: TRBD2
size: NA
V: TRBV18
J: TRBJ2-5
CDR3: CASSPSGIEGTQYF
DNA: TGTGCCAGCTCACCCAGCGGGATAGAGGGGACCCAGTACTTC

D: TRBD2
size: NA
V: TRBV9
J: TRBJ2-7
CDR3: CASTRTSGSDEQYF
DNA: TGTGCCAGCACCAGAACTAGCGGGAGTGACGAGCAGTACTTC

D: TRBD2
size: NA
V: TRBV5-1
J: TRBJ2-3
CDR3: CASSLTSGISTDTQYF
DNA: TGCGCCAGCAGCTTAACTAGCGGTATTAGCACAGATACGCAGTATTTT

D: NA
size: NA
V: TRBV9
J: TRBJ2-6
CDR3: CASTRGGSGANVLTF
DNA: TGTGCCAGCACCAGAGGGGGCTCTGGGGCCAACGTCCTGACTTTC

D: NA
size: NA
V: TRBV4-1
J: TRBJ1-2
CDR3: CASSPPAGGYGYTF
DNA: TGCGCCAGCAGCCCCCCGGCGGGGGGCTATGGCTACACCTTC

D: TRBD2
size: NA
V: TRBV27
J: TRBJ2-1
CDR3: CASSPFGTSGNEQFF
DNA: TGTGCCAGCAGTCCGTTTGGGACTAGCGGGAATGAGCAGTTCTTC

D: TRBD2
size: NA
V: TRBV12-5
J: TRBJ2-2
CDR3: CASGASGMNTGELFF
DNA: TGTGCTAGTGGTGCTAGCGGGATGAACACCGGGGAGCTGTTTTTT

D: NA
size: once
V: TRBV6-5
J: TRBJ2-7
CDR3: CASSPDTFSYEQYF
DNA: TGTGCCAGCAGCCCAGACACCTTCTCCTACGAGCAGTACTTC

D: NA
size: NA
V: TRBV5-1
J: TRBJ2-2
CDR3: CASSLALAGTGELFF
DNA: TGCGCCAGCAGCTTGGCGCTAGCAGGCACCGGGGAGCTGTTTTTT

D: TRBD1
size: NA
V: TRBV9
J: TRBJ2-5
CDR3: CASSSHGTGPRETQYF
DNA: TGTGCCAGCAGCTCGCACGGGACAGGGCCACGGGAGACCCAGTACTTC